This T cell receptor (beta chain) was found in a study of T cell repertoires in cytomegalovirus infection. Study-level information: Both recently identified HLA-C-restricted and well-studied HLA-B-restricted CMV epitopes were used in the study.

Deletions cut 3 bases from V and 2 bases from J, with 6 bases between. Germline loops: CDR1 MDHEN, CDR2 SYDVKM. The CDR3 runs 13 residues. As to this clonotype: Antigen unknown.

TCRdb itself ran the reads through MiXCR, one entry per CDR3 protein. The table has hundreds of thousands of distinct CDR3 sequences, 29% seen once. The chain couples TRBV28 to TRBJ2-3; no clear D. The receptor comes from a human donor in good health (CMV status not recorded). Some clones in this sample may be carry-over from other donors' samples. Here the sequenced sample was cultured PBMCs, taken from culture after CMV antigen stimulation. As DNA, the CDR3 is TGTGCCAGCAGTTTCCCACTCACAGATACGCAGTATTTT. It translates to CASSFPLTDTQYF. The full variable domain, with the rest looked up from reference TRBV28 and TRBJ2-3, is DVKVTQSSRYLVKRTGEKVFLECVQDMDHENMFWYRQDPGLGLRLIYFSYDVKMKEKGDIPEGYSVSREKKERFSLILESASTNQTSMYLCASSFPLTDTQYFGPGTRLTVL.